This TCR beta chain was profiled in a study of cytomegalovirus exposure and HLA in healthy donors. Findings and caveats of the study: In an earlier analysis, in fewer than 700 donors, most V segments appeared productive either ~87% or ~30% of the time.

With 60 Vbeta and 13 Jbeta primers, the PCR was carried out. Produced via immunoSEQ multiplex PCR; TCRdb's table is partial and in-frame only. The table records 150,000 to 200,000 clones, around 75% of them present only once. As concerns this clone: The antigen is unknown.

The sequence came from a male donor in good health and CMV-seronegative. Sequenced: PBMCs.

CDR3 nucleotide sequence: TGTGCCATCACCGGGGACAGGGGGAACACTGAAGCTTTCTTT. This translates into CAITGDRGNTEAFF. The V call is TRBV10-3, the J call TRBJ1-1, with 10 bases lining up with TRBD1. The germline gives CDR1 ENHRY, CDR2 SYGVKD. The CDR3 is 14 residues long. V was pared by 7 bases and J by 1 base, with 3 bases of the junction left unmatched.